These 22 T cell receptor beta chains came from one sample sequenced in a study of blood T cell repertoires in COVID-19 (dated by TCRdb to about 2020). The method was the immunoSEQ multiplex PCR assay. In its TCRdb copy, this immuneACCESS table keeps in-frame sequences only and misses some clones. Where compared with another copy, unresolved V genes explain less than half of these, and the others have no known cause. This sample holds about 160,000 clones; just under 85% were observed only once. The top ten clones comprise roughly 7.5% of the sample. The sequenced material came from peripheral blood. These receptors came from a man in his forties who had recovered from COVID-19.

This rearrangement joins TRBV12-3 or TRBV12-4 to TRBJ2-1; the D gene is possibly TRBD2 (6 bases). The CDR3 extends over 13 amino acids. Deletions cut 3 bases from V and 8 bases from J, with 11 bases between. The CDR3 region has the DNA TGTGCCAGCAGTTTTCAGCAGCGGGATGAGCAGTTCTTC. Its protein is CASSFQQRDEQFF.

The chain combines TRBV12-5 with TRBJ1-2, with 8 bases that match TRBD1. V dropped 1 base and J dropped 10; count of bases not matched to a gene: 2. Germline CDR1 LGHNT, CDR2 FRNRAP. The CDR3 extends over 12 amino acids. CDR3 sequence (DNA): TGTGCTAGTGGTTTGGGGACAGGGTCCTACACCTTC. Residues: CASGLGTGSYTF.

As regards this clone: In the same sample, other DNA sequences code for this CDR3. J is TRBJ1-5 and V is TRBV5-4, with D perhaps TRBD1 (5 bases). Germline loops: CDR1 SGHNT, CDR2 YYREEE (reference sequence). This CDR3 has 13 amino acids. Trimming pared 0 bases from V and 7 bases from J, leaving 8 bases between. The CDR3 is CASSLGRGQPQHF. CDR3 coding DNA: TGTGCCAGCAGCTTGGGGAGGGGCCAGCCCCAGCATTTT.

This clone was recorded a few times. Its ends do not fully match the called genes, so a read error is possible. The rearrangement links TRBV7-7 to TRBJ2-2; TRBD2 is a possible D gene (6 bases). CDR1 is SSHAT and CDR2 is FNYEAQ in the germline V gene (reference sequence). The CDR3 is made up of 15 amino acids. DNA for the CDR3: TGTGCTAGCAGCTTGGGAGTCGGGGGTGCCGGGGAGCTGTTTTTT. Residues: CASSLGVGGAGELFF.

This clone was counted only a few times. The J gene is TRBJ1-5, the V gene TRBV19; 7 bases map to TRBD1. The V gene end was trimmed by 7 bases and the J gene end by 0 bases; junction bases not matched to a gene: 6. This CDR3 is built from 15 residues. From germline, CDR1 is LNHDA and CDR2 SQIVND (reference sequence). The CDR3 coding sequence is TGTGCCAGTATCCGGGACAGTTATAGCAATCAGCCCCAGCATTTT. It encodes CASIRDSYSNQPQHF.

V gene TRBV2 combines with J gene TRBJ1-1; 12 bases fit TRBD1. The CDR3 length is 14 residues. Germline V gives CDR1 SNHLY, CDR2 FYNNEI. With 5 bases clipped from V and 6 bases from J, the junction kept 4 bases outside the gene matches. CDR3 protein: CASSWDRGPAEAFF. CDR3 in DNA: TGTGCCAGCAGTTGGGACAGGGGGCCAGCTGAAGCTTTCTTT. Looking up the rest from reference TRBV2 and TRBJ1-1 gives the full variable domain: EPEVTQTPSHQVTQMGQEVILRCVPISNHLYFYWYRQILGQKVEFLVSFYNNEISEKSEIFDDQFSVERPDGSNFTLKIRSTKLEDSAMYFCASSWDRGPAEAFFGQGTRLTVV.

The V gene is TRBV3-1 (or the pseudogene TRBV3-2), the J gene TRBJ2-7; 7 bases match TRBD1. Germline V gives CDR1 LGHDT, CDR2 YNNKEL (reference sequence). The CDR3 runs to 14 residues. V trimming: 3 bases; J trimming: 2 bases; junction bases outside the gene matches: 4. CDR3 nucleotide sequence: TGTGCCAGCAGCCACGCGACAGGGACCTACGAGCAGTACTTC. Amino acids: CASSHATGTYEQYF.

This chain connects TRBV4-1 to TRBJ1-2, with 10 bases matching TRBD1. The CDR3 contains 18 residues. Germline V gene sequence: CDR1 MGHRA, CDR2 YSYEKL. The junction had 14 bases not matched to a gene; V was cut back by 4 bases and J by 3 bases. The DNA of the CDR3 is TGCGCCAGCAGCCCCCGAGGACAGGGGGTTCTTCAGGACTATGGCTACACCTTC. Amino acid sequence: CASSPRGQGVLQDYGYTF.

This clone was seen a handful of times. This chain links TRBV28 with TRBJ1-1; tentative D call: TRBD1 (5 bases). Looked up from germline, CDR1 is MDHEN and CDR2 is SYDVKM. Trimming took off 3 bases at V and 5 bases at J, with 13 bases between the two ends. The CDR3 has 14 residues. The CDR3 coding sequence is TGTGCCAGCAGTTTCTTCTCGGGGGATACTGAAGCTTTCTTT. It codes for CASSFFSGDTEAFF.

The chain recombines TRBV6-2 or TRBV6-3 with TRBJ2-5; D possibly corresponds to TRBD1 (5 bases). Per the germline V gene, CDR1 is MNHEY and CDR2 is SVGEGT. This CDR3 is built from 17 residues. The V end lost 2 bases, the J end lost 5 bases, and 21 bases lay between the germline ends. The CDR3 DNA sequence: TGTGCCAGCAGTTACGATTTGGTCAGGGCCCGTCAGGAGACCCAGTACTTC. Protein sequence: CASSYDLVRARQETQYF.

The chain couples TRBV11-2 to TRBJ1-2; D call uncertain. The V end lost 1 base, the J end lost 3 bases, and 12 bases lay between the germline ends. The CDR3 spans 15 residues. CDR1 is SGHAT, CDR2 FQNNGV, per germline. CDR3 loop: CASSLVFRGDYGYTF. CDR3 nucleotide sequence: TGTGCCAGCAGCTTAGTTTTTCGGGGAGACTATGGCTACACCTTC.

A few counts support this clone. Within the sample, other DNA sequences also encode this same CDR3. The V gene is TRBV6-5, the J gene TRBJ2-2, with 9 bases lining up with TRBD1. V was clipped by 6 bases and J by 1 base; unmatched bases: 0. The length of the CDR3 is 14 residues. Germline loops: CDR1 MNHEY, CDR2 SVGAGI. The CDR3 bases are TGTGCCAGCAGGGGACAGGGGAACACCGGGGAGCTGTTTTTT. Translating it yields CASRGQGNTGELFF.

V is TRBV3-1 (or the pseudogene TRBV3-2) and J is TRBJ1-2; possible D gene TRBD1, 6 bases. Germline CDR1 reads LGHDT; CDR2 reads YNNKEL (reference sequence). V lost 1 base to trimming and J lost 0 bases, with 15 bases between them. CDR3 length: 17 amino acids. The CDR3 reads CASSQGGQFGANYGYTF. CDR3 sequence (DNA): TGTGCCAGCAGCCAAGGAGGACAGTTTGGAGCTAACTATGGCTACACCTTC.

This clone was found once. The chain joins TRBV19 to TRBJ2-3, with 7 bases fitting TRBD2. V lost 8 bases to trimming and J lost 4 bases; unmatched junction nucleotides: 9. The germline CDR1 and CDR2 sequences are LNHDA and SQIVND (reference sequence). The CDR3 spans 14 residues. The CDR3 region has the DNA TGTGCCAGTCGAGGAGGGAGGGCCCCAGATACGCAGTATTTT. This translates into CASRGGRAPDTQYF.

V usage is TRBV4-1 and J usage is TRBJ1-3; 8 bases agree with TRBD1. The CDR3 extends over 16 amino acids. Germline V gene data show CDR1 as MGHRA and CDR2 as YSYEKL. The J segment lost 7 bases and the V segment lost 8 bases, leaving 16 bases of the junction unmatched. The CDR3 sequence is CASSPYAGQGGNTIYF. CDR3 coding DNA: TGCGCCAGCTCACCGTACGCAGGACAGGGTGGGAACACCATATATTTT.

The chain joins TRBV7-2 to TRBJ2-1; 7 positions agree with TRBD2. CDR1 and CDR2 (germline): SGHTA, FQGNSA. CDR3 size: 16 residues. V lost 4 bases and J lost 5; bases outside the gene matches: 11. The CDR3 nucleotides are TGTGCCAGCAGCTGGCCGAGGAGCGGGACCAACAATGAGCAGTTCTTC. This translates into CASSWPRSGTNNEQFF.

This clone was picked up a small number of times. The V gene is TRBV10-3, the J gene TRBJ1-2, with 10 bases aligning to TRBD1. J was trimmed by 7 bases and V by 6 bases; bases with no gene match: 5. Germline V gene data show CDR1 as ENHRY and CDR2 as SYGVKD. The CDR3 consists of 13 residues. Here the CDR3 reads CAISTGQGIGYTF. CDR3 nucleotide sequence: TGTGCCATCAGCACGGGACAGGGGATTGGCTACACCTTC.

This rearrangement joins TRBV6-4 to TRBJ2-3, with 10 nucleotides matching TRBD1. With V trimmed by 3 bases and J by 6 bases, 6 bases remained unmatched. This CDR3 comprises 15 residues. Germline V gene lookup returns CDR1 MRHNA and CDR2 SNTAGT. CDR3 sequence: CASSEDEGQGDTQYF. The CDR3 DNA follows: TGTGCCAGCAGTGAGGATGAGGGACAGGGGGATACGCAGTATTTT.

J is TRBJ2-7 and V is TRBV23-1, with D possibly being TRBD1 (5 bases). TRBV23-1 is noted as an ORF with a role that remains uncertain. The CDR3 contains 15 residues. The V and J ends lost 7 bases and 2 bases respectively, with 18 bases between them. The CDR3 DNA is TGCGCCAGCAATCCCTCAGGGATAGGCACCTACGAGCAGTACTTC. It encodes CASNPSGIGTYEQYF.

The V and J genes are TRBV6-5 and TRBJ1-5; D perhaps matches TRBD1 (6 bases). CDR1 is MNHEY and CDR2 is SVGAGI in the germline V gene. V dropped 2 bases and J dropped 5 bases, with 13 bases sitting between them. The CDR3 sequence is 15 residues long. The CDR3 spells CASSYTTGSDQPQHF. The DNA for the CDR3 is TGTGCCAGCAGTTACACCACAGGGAGTGATCAGCCCCAGCATTTT.

This chain uses TRBV7-2 with TRBJ2-1; 10 nucleotides match TRBD2. Germline CDR1 SGHTA, CDR2 FQGNSA. Trimming cost V 5 bases and J 13 bases; bases outside gene matches: 8. CDR3 size: 13 residues. The CDR3 DNA is TGTGCCAGCAGCCCCGCGGGACTAGCGAAACAGTTCTTC. Amino acid sequence: CASSPAGLAKQFF.

This clone is a singleton in its sample. The chain uses TRBV27 and TRBJ2-7; D is perhaps TRBD2 (5 bases). CDR3 length: 12 amino acids. Germline loops: CDR1 MNHEY, CDR2 SMNVEV (reference sequence). Trimming shortened V by 6 bases and J by 5 bases, and 11 bases separated the two germline ends. CDR3 protein: CASREGTHEQYF. CDR3 bases: TGTGCCAGCAGAGAGGGAACCCACGAGCAGTACTTC.